One and the same sample provided the 28 T cell receptor delta chains below, sequenced in a study of γδ T cells in repeated Plasmodium falciparum infection. Flow sorting of PBMC yielded separate Vgamma9/Vdelta2+ and Vdelta2-negative gammadelta T cell populations for bulk repertoire analysis. With CATT, TCRdb re-called clones from the multiplex PCR reads. The sample has 80,000 to 95,000 delta-chain clones, over 1.1% seen once. Sequenced material: gamma-delta T cells from blood. All receptors derive from a pool of human donors (malaria-infected and uninfected, not separated).

With regard to this clone: A read error is the likely source, as a far larger clone sits one nucleotide away. The sample holds other DNA sequences that translate to the same CDR3. CDR3 amino acids: CACDICALGDNKLIF. The CDR3 bases are TGTGCCTGTGATATCTGCGCACTGGGGGATAATAAACTCATCTTT. The chain uses TRDV2 and TRDJ1, with TRDD3 identical over 11 bases. Here the J gene was assigned by germline matching of the DNA, as TCRdb has none. Per the germline V gene, CDR1 is GEAIGNYY and CDR2 is EKD. Trimming cost V 4 bases and J 6 bases; bases outside gene matches: 9. This CDR3 is 15 amino acids long.

A word on this clone: Sequence at one end of the junction differs from germline and may be a read error. The rearrangement links TRDV1 to TRDJ1; 13 bases fit TRDD3. TCRdb does not report a J gene; here it was assigned by matching the DNA to germline references. The CDR3 covers 22 residues. The germline CDR1 and CDR2 sequences are TSWWSYY and QGS. The CDR3 is CSGERGMTFTGGYAVYTDKLIF. In DNA, the CDR3 is TGCTCTGGGGAAAGGGGCATGACTTTCACTGGGGGATACGCGGTGTACACCGATAAACTCATCTTT.

This clone was seen at least ten times. The protein TCRdb gives is from a much larger clone and does not agree with this DNA's translation at residue 16, likely a read error; the protein shown here comes from the DNA. The rearrangement joins TRDV2 to TRDJ1, with TRDD3 matching 9 bases. The V gene's germline CDR1 is GEAIGNYY and CDR2 EKD. The CDR3 contains 20 residues. CDR3 region: CACDRLLGDSLDRHTNKLIF. CDR3 sequence (DNA): TGTGCCTGTGACAGACTGCTGGGGGATTCGCTAGACCGACACACCAATAAACTCATCTTT.

This clone appeared a few times. The translation of this DNA and the TCRdb protein of a much larger clone differ at residue 8, probably owing to a read error; the protein shown here is translated from the DNA. The chain joins TRDV1 to TRDJ1; 13 bases align to TRDD3. In germline, CDR1 is TSWWSYY, CDR2 QGS. This CDR3 region has 19 residues. The ends lost 0 bases at V and 7 bases at J; junction bases unmatched: 14. The DNA for the CDR3 is TGTGCTCTTGGGGAACTCTCTCCCTACTGGGGGATACGGTGGGCTAAACTCATCTTT. This encodes CALGELSPYWGIRWAKLIF.

This clone has more than one count but fewer than ten. TCRdb lists the protein of a much larger clone for this DNA, which differs at residues 6 and 12, so this is likely a read error; the protein given here is translated from the DNA itself. The J gene is TRDJ1, the V gene TRDV1; 9 bases align to TRDD3. The V segment lost 1 base and the J segment 6 bases; nucleotides outside the gene matches: 9. This CDR3 spans 16 amino acids. The germline CDR1 and CDR2 sequences are TSWWSYY and QGS. The CDR3 nucleotides read TGTGCTCTTGGGGAACCTTCGGCTGGGGGATCCTATAAACTCATCTTT. Its protein is CALGEPSAGGSYKLIF.

A word on this clone: The TCRdb record carries a much larger clone's protein, which differs from this DNA's translation at residue 9; a read error is the likely cause, and the protein listed here is the DNA translation. The V call is TRDV1, the J call TRDJ1; possibly TRDD3 for D (5 bases). The J gene is not listed in TCRdb, so it was assigned here from a DNA match to germline. This CDR3 spans 22 amino acids. V was shortened by 3 bases and J by 0 bases, with 32 bases between the two germline ends. The germline V gene has CDR1 TSWWSYY and CDR2 QGS. As DNA, the CDR3 is TGTGCTCTTGGGGAGGGATTTTCTGCGAGTAGAGGGACCGTACCGTACACCGATAAACTCATCTTT. This sequence encodes CALGEGFSASRGTVPYTDKLIF.

This clone was counted many times. Other DNA sequences in this specimen translate into the identical CDR3. This chain links TRDV1 with TRDJ1, with 7 bases that match TRDD2. The V and J ends lost 0 bases and 2 bases, in that order; junction bases with no gene match: 9. The CDR3 is made up of 17 amino acids. Germline assignment: CDR1 TSWWSYY and CDR2 QGS. CDR3 sequence: CALGELFLPWDTDKLIF. Here the CDR3 DNA reads TGTGCTCTTGGGGAACTATTCCTACCCTGGGATACCGATAAACTCATCTTT.

There are a few counts of this clone. A far larger clone is just one base off, so this is likely a read error. Within the sample, other DNA sequences also encode this same CDR3. V gene TRDV1 combines with J gene TRDJ1, with 10 bases matching TRDD3. TCRdb supplies no J gene; here it was assigned by aligning the nucleotide sequence to germline. Trimming removed 5 bases from V and 3 bases from J; junction bases left unmatched: 18. The CDR3 covers 19 residues. CDR1 and CDR2 (germline): TSWWSYY, QGS. DNA for the CDR3: TGTGCTCTTGGGTACAATCTGCGGCGGGGGATACGTGTTTCCGATAAACTCATCTTT. Translated, it gives CALGYNLRRGIRVSDKLIF.

The genes are TRAV29/DV5 and TRDJ1, with D perhaps TRDD3 (6 bases). Germline V lookup: CDR1 NSMFDY, CDR2 ISSIKDK. This CDR3 region has 18 residues. V lost 0 bases to trimming and J lost 2 bases, with 23 bases between them. CDR3 sequence reads: CAASVQCLTRGSTDKLIF. The CDR3 DNA sequence: TGTGCAGCAAGCGTGCAGTGCCTTACTAGGGGATCTACCGATAAACTCATCTTT.

Note on this clone: A far larger clone is a single base away, which makes a read error likely. The V gene call is TRDV1, and the J gene call is absent; the DNA was not compared with TRDD3, the D call given in the table. Germline V gene data show CDR1 as TSWWSYY and CDR2 as QGS. The CDR3 extends over 14 amino acids. The CDR3 spells CALGELGGVRKLIF. As DNA, the CDR3 is TGTGCTCTTGGGGAACTAGGTGGGGTCCGAAAGCTCATCTTT.

This clone was observed a handful of times. TCRdb's protein, taken from a much larger clone, differs from this DNA's translation at residue 3, likely owing to a read error; the protein displayed comes from the DNA. The chain recombines TRDV2 with TRDJ1; TRDD3 agrees at 13 bases. Assignment of the J gene here rests on matching the DNA to germline, because TCRdb gives none. This CDR3 spans 21 amino acids. CDR1 is GEAIGNYY, CDR2 EKD, per germline. This chain's CDR3 is CAYDPVLGDTRVQSYTDKLIF. As DNA, the CDR3 is TGTGCCTATGACCCTGTACTGGGGGATACGCGCGTACAATCTTACACCGATAAACTCATCTTT.

This clone appeared a few times. This likely came from a read error, as a far larger clone is one base away. The same CDR3 also results from other DNA sequences found in this sample. This CDR3 reads CALGLPRKGIEDKLIF. The CDR3 region has the DNA TGTGCTCTTGGGCTCCCTAGGAAGGGGATAGAAGATAAACTCATCTTT. The gene calls are TRDV1 and TRDJ1; TRDD3 aligns across 7 bases. In the absence of a J gene in TCRdb, the DNA was matched to germline to assign it here. CDR3 size: 16 residues. Trimming removed 5 bases from V and 5 bases from J; junction bases left unmatched: 14. Per germline, CDR1 TSWWSYY and CDR2 QGS.

This clone was counted at least ten times. CDR3 bases: TGTGCTCTTGGGGAACCGCGGGCGACTCTACTCTTGTACACCGATAAACTCATCTTT. Encoded protein: CALGEPRATLLLYTDKLIF. V usage is TRDV1 and J usage is TRDJ1; D is undetermined. CDR3 size: 19 residues. Germline CDR1 reads TSWWSYY; CDR2 reads QGS. The ends were cut back, 1 base at V and 0 bases at J, with 21 bases in the middle.

Only a few counts were recorded for this clone. This likely traces to a read error, being one base from a far larger clone. The chain combines TRDV1 with TRDJ1, with a possible D match to TRDD3 (6 bases). No J segment appears in TCRdb, so it was assigned here by matching the sequence to germline. The germline gives CDR1 TSWWSYY, CDR2 QGS. V lost 0 bases and J 0 bases, leaving 26 bases between the germline ends. This CDR3 contains 21 residues. The CDR3 reads CALGELNLTGGLIFDTDKLIF. As DNA, the CDR3 is TGTGCTCTTGGGGAACTAAATTTAACGGGGGGACTGATTTTCGACACCGATAAACTCATCTTT.

Regarding this clone: This DNA's translation and the protein TCRdb lists, from a much larger clone, do not match at residue 12, likely due to a read error; the protein shown is translated from the DNA. This chain connects TRDV1 to TRDJ1; 8 bases agree with TRDD2. Matching the DNA to germline supplied the J gene, which TCRdb does not give. V trimming: 3 bases; J trimming: 0 bases; junction bases outside the gene matches: 27. Germline assignment: CDR1 TSWWSYY and CDR2 QGS. CDR3 length: 23 amino acids. CDR3 in DNA: TGTGCTCTTGGGGATCCCACGACTTCCTACTGGAGGATACAGTCCCCGTACACCGATAAACTCATCTTT. It yields the protein CALGDPTTSYWRIQSPYTDKLIF.

This clone was counted between two and nine times. TCRdb has a much larger clone's protein, which differs at residue 17 from the translation of this DNA, likely because of a read error; what is shown is the protein translated from the DNA. The rearrangement uses TRDV1 and TRDJ1; 11 positions agree with TRDD3. Germline matching of the DNA provided the J gene here, since TCRdb leaves it blank. The CDR3 runs 24 residues. Germline CDR1 TSWWSYY, CDR2 QGS. V shed 0 bases, J shed 2 bases, and the junction held 26 bases outside the gene matches. CDR3 nucleotide sequence: TGTGCTCTTGGGGAACTCCGGAACCTATGCGTACTGGGGGATAGGATAGGTCTGACCGATAAACTCATCTTT. It codes for CALGELRNLCVLGDRIGLTDKLIF.

This clone turned up a few times. The mismatch at residue 9 between this DNA's translation and the TCRdb protein of a much larger clone likely reflects a read error; the protein shown is translated from the DNA. The chain joins TRDV2 to TRDJ1; TRDD3 matches 8 bases. The J gene, not given by TCRdb, was assigned here from a germline match of the nucleotide sequence. Per the germline V gene, CDR1 is GEAIGNYY and CDR2 is EKD. The junction had 13 bases not matched to a gene; V was cut back by 6 bases and J by 2 bases. The CDR3 contains 16 residues. The CDR3 nucleotides read TGTGCCTGTCACAAGCGGGGATACCGCCCTACCGATAAACTCATCTTT. Protein product: CACHKRGYRPTDKLIF.

There are a few counts of this clone. TCRdb's protein, taken from a much larger clone, differs from this DNA's translation at residue 5, likely owing to a read error; the protein displayed comes from the DNA. The V gene is TRDV2, the J gene TRDJ2; 8 bases match TRDD3. TCRdb does not report a J gene; here it was assigned by matching the DNA to germline references. CDR3 length equals 14 residues. The V segment lost 3 bases and the J segment 5 bases; nucleotides outside the gene matches: 4. Germline V gene data show CDR1 as GEAIGNYY and CDR2 as EKD. The CDR3 bases are TGTGCCTGTGACTCCGTGGGGGATACAGCACAACTCTTCTTT. It specifies CACDSVGDTAQLFF.

This clone came up a few times. The likely explanation is a read error, given a far larger clone one base away. The sample has other DNA sequences that encode this CDR3 too. The V gene is TRDV1, the J gene TRDJ1; 10 bases match TRDD3. TCRdb supplies no J gene; here it was assigned by aligning the nucleotide sequence to germline. Germline values: CDR1 TSWWSYY, CDR2 QGS. CDR3 size: 15 residues. The CDR3 spells CALGELPRHWGILIF. The CDR3 nucleotides are TGTGCCCTTGGGGAACTACCCCGTCACTGGGGGATACTCATCTTT.

Worth noting for this clone: A read error likely explains this, since a far larger clone differs by one base. Other DNA sequences from this sample encode an identical CDR3 as well. The V call is TRDV2, the J call TRDJ1, with D maybe TRDD3 (5 bases). CDR3 size: 14 residues. Germline V CDR1 and CDR2: GEAIGNYY, EKD. The CDR3 here is CACDTVGGTDKLIF. The CDR3 nucleotides read TGTGCCTGCGACACCGTAGGGGGCACCGATAAACTCATCTTT.

This clone came up many times. The chain is built from TRDV1 and TRDJ1; 11 bases agree with TRDD3. Germline CDR1 and CDR2: TSWWSYY and QGS. The CDR3 runs to 18 residues. Unmatched junction bases numbered 10, after V lost 0 bases and J lost 4 bases. CDR3 loop: CALGELEGWGILGDKLIF. The CDR3 bases are TGTGCTCTTGGGGAACTAGAGGGCTGGGGGATACTCGGCGATAAACTCATCTTT.

This clone was observed at least ten times. This probably arose from a read error, given a far larger clone one base away. The sample has other DNA sequences that encode this CDR3 too. V and J are TRDV2 and TRDJ1; 10 positions match TRDD3. With V trimmed by 6 bases and J by 4 bases, 13 bases remained unmatched. The CDR3 covers 16 residues. From germline, CDR1 is GEAIGNYY and CDR2 EKD. In nucleotides, the CDR3 is TGTGCCTGTTTCGTACTGGGGGATGTCCCCGGCGATAAACTCATCTTT. The encoded protein is CACFVLGDVPGDKLIF.

In its sample, this clone was seen many times. The CDR3 protein is CALGGLRAPGVLGDTDKLIF. CDR3 DNA: TGTGCTCTTGGGGGGCTTCGGGCGCCGGGGGTACTGGGGGATACCGATAAACTCATCTTT. The rearrangement joins TRDV1 to TRDJ1; 10 positions agree with TRDD3. Germline CDR1 and CDR2: TSWWSYY and QGS. Trimming removed 4 bases from V and 2 bases from J; junction bases left unmatched: 19. This CDR3 is 20 amino acids long.

This clone was detected many times. This sample also contains other DNA sequences that code for the same CDR3. V is TRDV1 and J is TRDJ1; tentatively, D is TRDD2 (6 bases). The J gene, left out of TCRdb, was set here by checking the DNA against germline. The CDR3 covers 15 residues. V lost 0 bases and J lost 8, with 16 bases in between. Per the germline V gene, CDR1 is TSWWSYY and CDR2 is QGS. CDR3 bases: TGTGCTCTTGGGGAACTCGAGTCCTACGTCGCAAAACTCATCTTT. This sequence encodes CALGELESYVAKLIF.

The table lists this clone with a few counts. With a far larger clone one base away, a read error is the likely cause. Other DNA variants within this sample encode the same CDR3. This sequence joins TRDV1 and TRDJ1; 7 positions match TRDD3. TCRdb gives no J gene; it was assigned here by matching the DNA to germline. J was trimmed by 0 bases and V by 2 bases; bases with no gene match: 24. This CDR3 comprises 22 residues. The germline CDR1 and CDR2 sequences are TSWWSYY and QGS. The CDR3 DNA reads TGTGCTCTTGGGGAAGTCCCCACAGGACCCCTCTGGGGGTCTCCGTACACCGATAAACTCATCTTT. Its protein product is CALGEVPTGPLWGSPYTDKLIF.

A word on this clone: The TCRdb protein, from a much larger clone, departs from this DNA's translation at residue 5, likely by read error; the protein shown derives from the DNA. The CDR3 protein is CALGGPPLFPAVLGDHKLIF. The CDR3 DNA is TGTGCTCTTGGGGGACCACCCCTCTTTCCTGCCGTACTGGGGGACCATAAACTCATCTTT. The V call is TRDV1, the J call TRDJ1; 9 nucleotides align to TRDD3. Germline V gene sequence: CDR1 TSWWSYY, CDR2 QGS. With 4 bases clipped from V and 6 bases from J, the junction kept 24 bases outside the gene matches. The length of the CDR3 is 20 residues.

This clone was seen only a few times. For this DNA, TCRdb reports the protein of a much larger clone, which diverges at residue 5, most likely from a read error; the protein presented here is translated directly from the DNA. The same CDR3 arises from other DNA sequences in this sample as well. V usage is TRDV2 and J usage is TRDJ1; a weak D match, TRDD3 (6 bases). The J gene is absent in TCRdb and was assigned here via DNA matching to germline. The CDR3 runs 16 residues. CDR1 is GEAIGNYY and CDR2 is EKD in the germline V gene. The V gene lost 3 bases and the J gene lost 0 bases, with 16 bases spanning the gap. CDR3 sequence (DNA): TGTGCCTGTGACGCCGTGGGGGGCGAATACACCGATAAACTCATCTTT. Translation gives CACDAVGGEYTDKLIF.

In the case of this clone: A far larger clone is off by one base, so a read error is likely. Other nucleotide sequences from this sample produce the same CDR3. The chain combines TRDV1 with TRDJ2; TRDD3 might be the D (10 bases). This CDR3 contains 21 residues. Per the germline V gene, CDR1 is TSWWSYY and CDR2 is QGS. CDR3 protein: CALGEPTFLQGDTHRTAQLFF. As DNA, the CDR3 is TGTGCTCTTGGGGAACCTACCTTCCTACAGGGGGATACGCATAGGACAGCGCAACTCTTCTTT.